This T cell receptor (beta chain) derives from a study of T-cell reconstitution after alpha-beta-depleted transplantation in children. Study outcomes and limitations: Where alpha-beta T cells came from about two months after transplant was reportedly several hundred expanded graft clones. By one year post-transplant, T-cell counts and diversity largely arose from T cells that were newly produced. There were some patients whose high TCRbeta diversity at day 60 came from surviving recipient T cells and thymic progenitors.

CDR3 size: 15 residues. V lost 7 bases and J lost 6; bases outside the gene matches: 10. In the case of this clonotype: The antigen remains unidentified.

The TCRbeta library incorporated unique molecular identifiers. TCRdb reprocessed the PCR reads with MiXCR, giving one entry per CDR3 protein. The table includes about 500,000 distinct CDR3 sequences, 11% detected once. The gene calls are TRBV12-3 or TRBV12-4 and TRBJ2-1; 9 nucleotides align to TRBD2. The material was PBMCs, mostly from graft donor cells, obtained 180 days after TCRalphabeta/CD19-depleted stem cell transplant. This TCR was sampled from a female patient aged 2-9 years who had a stem cell transplant for aplastic anemia, so the T cells may come from the graft donor. The CDR3 spells CASTPRGRAFNEQFF. The DNA for the CDR3 is TGTGCCAGCACTCCCCGCGGGAGGGCCTTCAATGAGCAGTTCTTC.